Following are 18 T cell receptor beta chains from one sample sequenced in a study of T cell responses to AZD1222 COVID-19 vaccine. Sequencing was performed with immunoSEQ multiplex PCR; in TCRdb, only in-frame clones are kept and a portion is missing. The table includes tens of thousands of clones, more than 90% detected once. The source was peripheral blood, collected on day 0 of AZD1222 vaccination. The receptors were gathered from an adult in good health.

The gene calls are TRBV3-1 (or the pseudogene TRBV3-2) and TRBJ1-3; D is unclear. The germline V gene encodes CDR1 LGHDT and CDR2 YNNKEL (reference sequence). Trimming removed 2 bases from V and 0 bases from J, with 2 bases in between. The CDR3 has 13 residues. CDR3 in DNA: TGTGCCAGCAGCCAACACTCTGGAAACACCATATATTTT. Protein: CASSQHSGNTIYF.

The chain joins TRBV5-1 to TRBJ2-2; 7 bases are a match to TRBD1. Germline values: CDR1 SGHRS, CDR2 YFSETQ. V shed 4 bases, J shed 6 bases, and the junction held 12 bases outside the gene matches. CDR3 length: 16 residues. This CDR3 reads CASSVRQGRGSGELFF. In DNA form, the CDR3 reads TGCGCCAGCAGCGTCCGACAGGGCAGGGGGTCCGGGGAGCTGTTTTTT.

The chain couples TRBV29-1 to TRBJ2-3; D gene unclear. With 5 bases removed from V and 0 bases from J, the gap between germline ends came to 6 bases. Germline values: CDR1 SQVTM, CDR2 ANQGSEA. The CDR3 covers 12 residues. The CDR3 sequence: CSVRFSTDTQYF. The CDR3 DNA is TGCAGCGTTAGATTTAGCACAGATACGCAGTATTTT.

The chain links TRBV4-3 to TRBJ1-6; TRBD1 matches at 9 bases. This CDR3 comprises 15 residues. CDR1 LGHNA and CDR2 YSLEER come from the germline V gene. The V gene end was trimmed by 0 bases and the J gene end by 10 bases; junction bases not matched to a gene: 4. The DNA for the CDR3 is TGCGCCAGCAGCCAAGAGGGACAGGGACCCTCACCCCTCCACTTT. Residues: CASSQEGQGPSPLHF.

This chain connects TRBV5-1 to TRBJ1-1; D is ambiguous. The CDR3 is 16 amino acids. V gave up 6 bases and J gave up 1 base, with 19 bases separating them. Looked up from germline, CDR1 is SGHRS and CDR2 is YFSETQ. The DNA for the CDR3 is TGCGCCAGCACCCCCGGGGTAGGCCGACAGAACACTGAAGCTTTCTTT. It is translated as CASTPGVGRQNTEAFF.

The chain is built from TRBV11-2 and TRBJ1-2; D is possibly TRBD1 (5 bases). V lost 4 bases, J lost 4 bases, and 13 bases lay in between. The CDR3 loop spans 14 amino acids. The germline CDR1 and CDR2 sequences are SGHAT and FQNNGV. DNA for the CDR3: TGTGCCAGCAGCTATAGGGACGTGGGCTATGGCTACACCTTC. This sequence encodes CASSYRDVGYGYTF.

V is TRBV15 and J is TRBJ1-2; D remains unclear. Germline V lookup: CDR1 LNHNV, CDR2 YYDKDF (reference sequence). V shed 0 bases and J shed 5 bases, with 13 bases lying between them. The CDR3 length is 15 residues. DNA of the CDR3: TGTGCCACCAGCAGAGATCTCGGGCAGCTGTATGGCTACACCTTC. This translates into CATSRDLGQLYGYTF.

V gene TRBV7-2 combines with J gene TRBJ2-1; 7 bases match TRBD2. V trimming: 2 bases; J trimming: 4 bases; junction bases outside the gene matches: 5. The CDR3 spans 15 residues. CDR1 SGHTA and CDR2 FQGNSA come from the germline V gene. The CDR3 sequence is CASSLMGGGYNEQFF. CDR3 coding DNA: TGTGCCAGCAGCTTAATGGGCGGGGGTTACAATGAGCAGTTCTTC.

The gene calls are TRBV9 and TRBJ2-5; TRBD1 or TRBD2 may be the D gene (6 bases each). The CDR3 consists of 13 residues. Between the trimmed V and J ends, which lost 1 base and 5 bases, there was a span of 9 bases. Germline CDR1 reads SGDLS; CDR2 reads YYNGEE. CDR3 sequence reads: CASSVRGTETQYF. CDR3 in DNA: TGTGCCAGCAGCGTAAGGGGGACTGAGACCCAGTACTTC.

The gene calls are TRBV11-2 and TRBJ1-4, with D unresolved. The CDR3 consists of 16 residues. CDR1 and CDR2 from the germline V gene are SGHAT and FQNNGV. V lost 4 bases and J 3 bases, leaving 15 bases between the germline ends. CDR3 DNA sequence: TGTGCCAGCAGCTCGCGGACCCGGGCCTCTAATGAAAAACTGTTTTTT. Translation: CASSSRTRASNEKLFF.

CDR3 protein: CASSNGRGYGYTF. DNA of the CDR3: TGTGCCAGTAGTAATGGGAGGGGCTATGGCTACACCTTC. This chain joins TRBV19 and TRBJ1-2, with a possible D match to TRBD1 (5 bases). Germline loops: CDR1 LNHDA, CDR2 SQIVND (reference sequence). Trimming pared 4 bases from V and 4 bases from J, leaving 10 bases between. The CDR3 extends over 13 amino acids. The full variable domain, its missing parts supplied by reference TRBV19 and TRBJ1-2, is DGGITQSPKYLFRKEGQNVTLSCEQNLNHDAMYWYRQDPGQGLRLIYYSQIVNDFQKGDIAEGYSVSREKKESFPLTVTSAQKNPTAFYLCASSNGRGYGYTFGSGTRLTVV.

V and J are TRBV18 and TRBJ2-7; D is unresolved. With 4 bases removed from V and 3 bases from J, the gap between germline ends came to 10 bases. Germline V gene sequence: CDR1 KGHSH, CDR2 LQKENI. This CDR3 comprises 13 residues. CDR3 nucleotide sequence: TGTGCCAGCTCACTCACCAACTACTACGAGCAGTACTTC. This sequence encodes CASSLTNYYEQYF.

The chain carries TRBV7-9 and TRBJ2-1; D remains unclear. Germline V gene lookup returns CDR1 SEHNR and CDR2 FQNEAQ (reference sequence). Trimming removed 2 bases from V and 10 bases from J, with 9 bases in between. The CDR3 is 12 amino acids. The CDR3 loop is CASSLMGGEQFF. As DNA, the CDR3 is TGTGCCAGCAGCTTAATGGGCGGCGAGCAGTTCTTC.

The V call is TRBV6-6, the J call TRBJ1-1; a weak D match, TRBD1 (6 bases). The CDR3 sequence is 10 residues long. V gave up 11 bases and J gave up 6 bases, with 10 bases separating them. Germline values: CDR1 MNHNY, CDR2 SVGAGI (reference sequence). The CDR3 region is CAAQGSEAFF. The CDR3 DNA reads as TGTGCCGCACAGGGATCTGAAGCTTTCTTT.

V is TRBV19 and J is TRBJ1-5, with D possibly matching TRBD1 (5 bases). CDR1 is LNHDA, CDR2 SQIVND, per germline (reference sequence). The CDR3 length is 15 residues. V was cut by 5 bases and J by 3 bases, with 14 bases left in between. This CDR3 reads CASSVVGRANQPQHF. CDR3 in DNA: TGTGCCAGTAGTGTAGTGGGCAGGGCCAATCAGCCCCAGCATTTT.

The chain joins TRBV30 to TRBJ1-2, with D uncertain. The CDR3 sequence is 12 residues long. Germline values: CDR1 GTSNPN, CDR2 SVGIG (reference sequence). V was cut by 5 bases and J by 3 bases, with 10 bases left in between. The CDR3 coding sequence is TGTGCCTGGGAGACCACACACTATGGCTACACCTTC. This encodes CAWETTHYGYTF. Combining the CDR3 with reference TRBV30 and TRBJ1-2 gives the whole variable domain SQTIHQWPATLVQPVGSPLSLECTVEGTSNPNLYWYRQAAGRGLQLLFYSVGIGQISSEVPQNLSASRPQDRQFILSSKKLLLSDSGFYLCAWETTHYGYTFGSGTRLTVV.

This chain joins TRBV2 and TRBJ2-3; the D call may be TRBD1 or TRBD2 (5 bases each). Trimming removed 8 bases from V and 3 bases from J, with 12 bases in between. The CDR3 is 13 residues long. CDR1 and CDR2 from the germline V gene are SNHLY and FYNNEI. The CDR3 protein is CASAWDRTDTQYF. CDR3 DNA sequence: TGTGCCAGCGCATGGGACCGTACAGATACGCAGTATTTT. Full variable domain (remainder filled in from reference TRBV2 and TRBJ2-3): EPEVTQTPSHQVTQMGQEVILRCVPISNHLYFYWYRQILGQKVEFLVSFYNNEISEKSEIFDDQFSVERPDGSNFTLKIRSTKLEDSAMYFCASAWDRTDTQYFGPGTRLTVL.

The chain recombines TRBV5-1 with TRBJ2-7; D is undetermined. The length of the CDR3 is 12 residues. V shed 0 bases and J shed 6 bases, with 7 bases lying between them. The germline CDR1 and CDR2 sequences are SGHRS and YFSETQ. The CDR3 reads CASSLAGFEQYF. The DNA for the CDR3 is TGCGCCAGCAGCTTGGCAGGTTTCGAGCAGTACTTC.